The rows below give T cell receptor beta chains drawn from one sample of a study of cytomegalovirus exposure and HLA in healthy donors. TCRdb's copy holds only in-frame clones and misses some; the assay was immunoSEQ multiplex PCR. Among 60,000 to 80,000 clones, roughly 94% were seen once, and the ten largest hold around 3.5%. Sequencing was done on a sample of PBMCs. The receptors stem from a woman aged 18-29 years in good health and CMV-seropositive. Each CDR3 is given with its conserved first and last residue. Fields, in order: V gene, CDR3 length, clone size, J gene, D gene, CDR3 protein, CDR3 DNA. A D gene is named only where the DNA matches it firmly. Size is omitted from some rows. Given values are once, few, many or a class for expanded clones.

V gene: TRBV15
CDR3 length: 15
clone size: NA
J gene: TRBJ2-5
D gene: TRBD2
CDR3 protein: CATSRVGGRAETQYF
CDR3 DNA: TGTGCCACCAGCAGAGTGGGCGGGAGGGCTGAGACCCAGTACTTC

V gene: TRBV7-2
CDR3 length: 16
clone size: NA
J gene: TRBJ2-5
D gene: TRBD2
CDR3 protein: CASSRVPSGREETQYF
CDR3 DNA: TGTGCCAGCAGCCGAGTCCCTAGCGGGAGGGAGGAGACCCAGTACTTC

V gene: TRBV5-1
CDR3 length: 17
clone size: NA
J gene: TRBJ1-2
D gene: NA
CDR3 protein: CASSLGAGATTNYGYTF
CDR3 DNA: TGCGCCAGCAGCTTGGGCGCGGGGGCCACCACTAACTATGGCTACACCTTC

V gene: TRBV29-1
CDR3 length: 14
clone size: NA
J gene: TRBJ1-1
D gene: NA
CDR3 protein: CSVGRGKDYTEAFF
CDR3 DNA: TGCAGCGTTGGCAGGGGTAAAGATTACACTGAAGCTTTCTTT

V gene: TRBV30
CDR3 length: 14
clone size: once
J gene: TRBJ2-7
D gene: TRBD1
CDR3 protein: CAWSGTGVFYEQYF
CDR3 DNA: TGTGCCTGGAGCGGGACAGGGGTTTTCTACGAGCAGTACTTC

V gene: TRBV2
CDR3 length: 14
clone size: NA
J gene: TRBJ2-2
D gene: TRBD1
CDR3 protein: CASSTNQGAGELFF
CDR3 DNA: TGTGCCAGCAGCACCAACCAGGGGGCCGGGGAGCTGTTTTTT

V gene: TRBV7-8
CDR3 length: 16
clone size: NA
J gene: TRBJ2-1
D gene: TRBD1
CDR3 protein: CASSKRSGQGYNEQFF
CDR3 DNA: TGTGCCAGCAGCAAACGATCGGGACAGGGCTACAATGAGCAGTTCTTC

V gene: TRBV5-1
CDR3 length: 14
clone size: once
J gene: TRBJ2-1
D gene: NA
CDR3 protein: CASSWTAGYNEQFF
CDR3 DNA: TGCGCCAGCAGTTGGACAGCTGGGTACAATGAGCAGTTCTTC

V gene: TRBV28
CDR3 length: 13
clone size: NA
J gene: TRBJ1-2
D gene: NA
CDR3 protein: CASSLSGPKDYTF
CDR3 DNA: TGTGCCAGCAGTTTGTCAGGGCCGAAAGACTACACCTTC

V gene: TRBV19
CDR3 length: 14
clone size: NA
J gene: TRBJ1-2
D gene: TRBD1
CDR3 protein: CASSPRTGTHGYTF
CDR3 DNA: TGTGCCAGTAGTCCACGGACAGGAACCCATGGCTACACCTTC

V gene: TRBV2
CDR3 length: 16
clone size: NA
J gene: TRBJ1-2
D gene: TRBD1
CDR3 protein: CASTRGQAATNYGYTF
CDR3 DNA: TGTGCCAGCACAAGGGGACAGGCCGCCACTAACTATGGCTACACCTTC

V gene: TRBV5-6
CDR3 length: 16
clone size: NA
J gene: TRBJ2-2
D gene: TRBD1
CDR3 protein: CASSLRGPHAGGELFF
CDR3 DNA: TGTGCCAGCAGCCTCAGGGGGCCCCATGCGGGCGGGGAGCTGTTTTTT

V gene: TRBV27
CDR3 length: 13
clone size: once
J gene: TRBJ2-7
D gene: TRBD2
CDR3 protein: CASSGTSVGEQYF
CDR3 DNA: TGTGCCAGCAGTGGCACTAGCGTCGGTGAGCAGTACTTC

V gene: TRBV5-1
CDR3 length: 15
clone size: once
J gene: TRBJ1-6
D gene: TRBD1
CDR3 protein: CASSLRQGNNSPLHF
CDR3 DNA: TGCGCCAGCAGCTTACGACAGGGGAATAATTCACCCCTCCACTTT

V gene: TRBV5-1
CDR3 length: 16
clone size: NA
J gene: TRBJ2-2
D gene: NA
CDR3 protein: CASSPEGGANTGELFF
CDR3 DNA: TGCGCCAGCAGCCCCGAGGGGGGGGCGAACACCGGGGAGCTGTTTTTT

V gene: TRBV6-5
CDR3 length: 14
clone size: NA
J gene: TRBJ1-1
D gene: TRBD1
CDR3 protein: CASSYDRGNTEAFF
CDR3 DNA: TGTGCCAGCAGTTACGACAGGGGGAACACTGAAGCTTTCTTT

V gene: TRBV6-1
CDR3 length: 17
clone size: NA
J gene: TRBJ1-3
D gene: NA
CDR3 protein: CASSGELGPSSGNTIYF
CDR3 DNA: TGTGCCAGCAGTGGAGAACTGGGGCCGAGCTCTGGAAACACCATATATTTT